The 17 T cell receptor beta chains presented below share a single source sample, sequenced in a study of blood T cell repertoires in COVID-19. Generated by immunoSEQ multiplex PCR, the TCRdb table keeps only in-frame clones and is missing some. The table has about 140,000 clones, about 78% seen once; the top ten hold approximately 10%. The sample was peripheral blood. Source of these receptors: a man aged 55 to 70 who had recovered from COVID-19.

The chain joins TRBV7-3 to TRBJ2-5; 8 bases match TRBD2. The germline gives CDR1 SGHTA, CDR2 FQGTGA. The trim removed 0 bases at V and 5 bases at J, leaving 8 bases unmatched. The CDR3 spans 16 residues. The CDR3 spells CASSLTPAGVGETQYF. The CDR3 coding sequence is TGTGCCAGCAGCTTAACCCCAGCGGGAGTGGGGGAGACCCAGTACTTC.

The CDR3 is CSVDPGGNTGELFF. The CDR3 DNA reads as TGCAGCGTTGATCCGGGGGGGAATACCGGGGAGCTGTTTTTT. J is TRBJ2-2 and V is TRBV29-1; TRBD2 agrees at 8 bases. Germline loops: CDR1 SQVTM, CDR2 ANQGSEA. Germline trimming cut 3 bases from V and 5 bases from J; bases unmatched to any gene: 5. This CDR3 is 14 amino acids long.

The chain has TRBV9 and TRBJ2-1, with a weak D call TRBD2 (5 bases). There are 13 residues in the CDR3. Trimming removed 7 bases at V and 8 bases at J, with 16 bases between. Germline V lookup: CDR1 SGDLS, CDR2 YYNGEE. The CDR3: CASGRINGDEQFF. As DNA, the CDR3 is TGTGCCAGCGGGAGAATTAATGGGGATGAGCAGTTCTTC.

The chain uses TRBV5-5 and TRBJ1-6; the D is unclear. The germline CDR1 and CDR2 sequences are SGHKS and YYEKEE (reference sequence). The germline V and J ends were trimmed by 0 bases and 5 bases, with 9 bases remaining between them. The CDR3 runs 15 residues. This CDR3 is CASSLETLNNSPLHF. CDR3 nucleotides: TGTGCCAGCAGCTTGGAGACACTGAATAATTCACCCCTCCACTTT.

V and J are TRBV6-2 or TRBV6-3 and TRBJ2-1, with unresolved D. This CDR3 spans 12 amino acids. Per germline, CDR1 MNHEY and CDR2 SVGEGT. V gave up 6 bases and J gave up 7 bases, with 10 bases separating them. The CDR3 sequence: CASSHHWNEQFF. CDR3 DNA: TGTGCCAGCAGCCACCACTGGAATGAGCAGTTCTTC.

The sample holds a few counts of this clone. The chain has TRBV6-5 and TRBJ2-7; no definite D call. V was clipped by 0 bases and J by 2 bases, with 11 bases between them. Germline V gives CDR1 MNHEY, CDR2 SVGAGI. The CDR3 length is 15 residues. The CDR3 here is CASSYSFPVTYEQYF. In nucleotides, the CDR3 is TGTGCCAGCAGTTACTCCTTCCCGGTTACCTACGAGCAGTACTTC.

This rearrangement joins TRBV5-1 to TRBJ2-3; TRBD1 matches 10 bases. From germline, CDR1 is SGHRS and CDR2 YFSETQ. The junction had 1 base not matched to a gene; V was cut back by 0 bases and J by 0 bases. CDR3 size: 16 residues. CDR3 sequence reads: CASSLGTGGSTDTQYF. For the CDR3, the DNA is TGCGCCAGCAGCTTGGGGACAGGGGGTAGCACAGATACGCAGTATTTT. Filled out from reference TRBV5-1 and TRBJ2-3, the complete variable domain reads KAGVTQTPRYLIKTRGQQVTLSCSPISGHRSVSWYQQTPGQGLQFLFEYFSETQRNKGNFPGRFSGRQFSNSRSEMNVSTLELGDSALYLCASSLGTGGSTDTQYFGPGTRLTVL.

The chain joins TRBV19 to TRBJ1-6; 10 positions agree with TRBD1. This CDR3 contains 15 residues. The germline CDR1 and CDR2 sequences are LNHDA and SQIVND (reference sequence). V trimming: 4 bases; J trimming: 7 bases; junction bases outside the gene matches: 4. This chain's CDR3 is CASSTPTGGNSPLHF. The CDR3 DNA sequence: TGTGCCAGTAGTACCCCGACAGGGGGCAATTCACCCCTCCACTTT. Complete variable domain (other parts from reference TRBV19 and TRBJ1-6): DGGITQSPKYLFRKEGQNVTLSCEQNLNHDAMYWYRQDPGQGLRLIYYSQIVNDFQKGDIAEGYSVSREKKESFPLTVTSAQKNPTAFYLCASSTPTGGNSPLHFGNGTRLTVT.

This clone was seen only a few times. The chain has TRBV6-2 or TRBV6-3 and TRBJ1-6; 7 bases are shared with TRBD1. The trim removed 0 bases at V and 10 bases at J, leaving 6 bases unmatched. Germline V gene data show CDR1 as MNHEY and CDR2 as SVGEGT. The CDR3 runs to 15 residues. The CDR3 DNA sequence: TGTGCCAGCAGTTACTCGACAGGGAGTCAATCACCCCTCCACTTT. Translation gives CASSYSTGSQSPLHF.

The CDR3 DNA sequence: TGTGCCAGCAGCCCCTACAGGGGGCGTCTGAGCACAGATACGCAGTATTTT. The encoded protein is CASSPYRGRLSTDTQYF. The V call is TRBV5-6, the J call TRBJ2-3; 9 nucleotides line up with TRBD1. The germline gives CDR1 SGHDT, CDR2 YYEEEE. The trim removed 4 bases at V and 0 bases at J, leaving 9 bases unmatched. The CDR3 covers 17 residues.

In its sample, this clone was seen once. This chain's CDR3 is CSASARAYSYEQYF. The CDR3 coding sequence is TGCAGTGCTAGTGCCAGGGCTTACTCCTACGAGCAGTACTTC. The V and J genes are TRBV20-1 and TRBJ2-7; D might be TRBD1 (5 bases). V was trimmed by 3 bases and J by 0 bases, leaving 12 bases between them. Per the germline V gene, CDR1 is DFQATT and CDR2 is SNEGSKA (reference sequence). The CDR3 runs 14 residues.

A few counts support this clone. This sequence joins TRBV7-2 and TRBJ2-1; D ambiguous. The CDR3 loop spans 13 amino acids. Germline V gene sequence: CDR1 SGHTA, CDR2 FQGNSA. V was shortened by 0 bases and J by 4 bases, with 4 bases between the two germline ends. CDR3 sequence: CASSLAPYNEQFF. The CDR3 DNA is TGTGCCAGCAGCTTAGCCCCTTACAATGAGCAGTTCTTC.

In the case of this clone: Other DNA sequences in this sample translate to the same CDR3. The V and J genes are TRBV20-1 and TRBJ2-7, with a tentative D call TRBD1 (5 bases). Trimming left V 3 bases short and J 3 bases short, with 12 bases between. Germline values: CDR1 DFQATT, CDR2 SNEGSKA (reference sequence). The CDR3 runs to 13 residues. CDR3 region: CSASFRAGYEQYF. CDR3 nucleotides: TGCAGTGCTAGTTTCAGGGCCGGCTACGAGCAGTACTTC.

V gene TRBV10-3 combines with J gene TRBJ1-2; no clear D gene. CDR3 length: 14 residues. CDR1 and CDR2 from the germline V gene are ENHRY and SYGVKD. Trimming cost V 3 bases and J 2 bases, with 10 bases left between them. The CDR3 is CAISETGTNYGYTF. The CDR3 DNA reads TGTGCCATCAGTGAAACGGGAACCAACTATGGCTACACCTTC.

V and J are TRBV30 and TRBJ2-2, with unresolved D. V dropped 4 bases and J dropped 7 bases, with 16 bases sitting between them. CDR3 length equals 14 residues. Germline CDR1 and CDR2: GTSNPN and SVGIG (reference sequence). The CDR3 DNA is TGTGCCTGGAAAAAGACTCCCCTCAGCGGGGAGCTGTTTTTT. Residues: CAWKKTPLSGELFF. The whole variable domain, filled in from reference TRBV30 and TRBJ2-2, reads SQTIHQWPATLVQPVGSPLSLECTVEGTSNPNLYWYRQAAGRGLQLLFYSVGIGQISSEVPQNLSASRPQDRQFILSSKKLLLSDSGFYLCAWKKTPLSGELFFGEGSRLTVL.

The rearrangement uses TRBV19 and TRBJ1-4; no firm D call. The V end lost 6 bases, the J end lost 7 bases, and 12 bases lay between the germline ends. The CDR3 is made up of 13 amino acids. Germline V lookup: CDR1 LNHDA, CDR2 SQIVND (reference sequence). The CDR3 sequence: CASRAGRGEKLFF. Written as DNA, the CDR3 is TGTGCCAGTAGGGCGGGCCGGGGTGAAAAACTGTTTTTT.

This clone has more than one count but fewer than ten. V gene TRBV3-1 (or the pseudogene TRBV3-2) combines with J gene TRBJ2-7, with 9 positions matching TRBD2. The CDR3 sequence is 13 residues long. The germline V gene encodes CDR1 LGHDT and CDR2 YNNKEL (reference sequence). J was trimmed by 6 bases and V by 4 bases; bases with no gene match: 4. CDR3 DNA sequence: TGTGCCAGCAGCCCGGGACTAGCAAGCGAGCAGTACTTC. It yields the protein CASSPGLASEQYF.